This entry lists 3 T cell receptor beta chains sequenced from one sample in a study of blood T cell repertoires in COVID-19. Only in-frame clones appear in the TCRdb table, and some are missing; sequencing was by immunoSEQ multiplex PCR. The sample carries around 270,000 clones, 80% to 85% recorded once. The sample was peripheral blood. These receptors all stem from a person between 70 and 80 years old with COVID-19, enrolled during active disease.

For the CDR3, the DNA is TGTGCCAGTAGTACCCCGATGAGGGCGGGAGGAAACACCGGGGAGCTGTTTTTT. Its translation is CASSTPMRAGGNTGELFF. The chain has TRBV19 and TRBJ2-2; TRBD2 aligns across 8 bases. V shed 4 bases, J shed 2 bases, and the junction held 12 bases outside the gene matches. This CDR3 has 18 amino acids. The V gene's germline CDR1 is LNHDA and CDR2 SQIVND (reference sequence).

The chain recombines TRBV9 with TRBJ1-1; 8 bases line up with TRBD1. Germline V CDR1 and CDR2: SGDLS, YYNGEE. V lost 3 bases and J lost 6; bases outside the gene matches: 4. The CDR3 extends over 13 amino acids. The CDR3 bases are TGTGCCAGCAGCGGACAGGGGAGGCCTGAAGCTTTCTTT. This encodes CASSGQGRPEAFF.

This chain joins TRBV10-2 and TRBJ2-1, with D maybe TRBD2 (6 bases). Trimming took 8 bases from V and 6 from J, leaving 14 bases between them. Germline V gene lookup returns CDR1 WSHSY and CDR2 SAAADI. The CDR3 contains 13 residues. The DNA of the CDR3 is TGCGCCAGCCAGGCGGGGACCCCCAATGAGCAGTTCTTC. It codes for CASQAGTPNEQFF.